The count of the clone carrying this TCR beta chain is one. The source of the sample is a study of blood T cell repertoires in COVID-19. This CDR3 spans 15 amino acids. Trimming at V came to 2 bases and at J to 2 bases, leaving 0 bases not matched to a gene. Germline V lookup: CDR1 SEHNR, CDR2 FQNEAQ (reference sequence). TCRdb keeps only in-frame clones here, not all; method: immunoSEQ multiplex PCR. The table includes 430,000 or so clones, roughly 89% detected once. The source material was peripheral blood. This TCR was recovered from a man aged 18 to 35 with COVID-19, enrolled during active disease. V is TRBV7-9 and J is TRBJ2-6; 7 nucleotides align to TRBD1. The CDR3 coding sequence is TGTGCCAGCAGCTTACAGGGGGCTGGGGCCAACGTCCTGACTTTC. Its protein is CASSLQGAGANVLTF.